This T cell receptor (beta chain) was captured in a study of blood T cells in healthy people across ages. The CDR3 totals 20 residues. Germline V gene lookup returns CDR1 MNHEY and CDR2 SVGAGI. Trimming removed 0 bases at V and 1 base at J, with 24 bases between. A second about 6 to 12 cycle PCR used barcoded and J-beta primers. TCRdb reanalysed the 5' RACE reads using MiXCR and keeps one entry per CDR3 protein. The table has hundreds of thousands of distinct CDR3 sequences, approximately 49% seen once. This TCR was sampled from a man aged 30 to 45 in good health. The J gene is TRBJ1-2, the V gene TRBV6-5; no clear D. Sequencing was performed on blood. The CDR3 DNA follows: TGTGCCAGCAGTTACTCGACCCGTTTACCCCCGCCGGGCGGTAACTATGGCTACACCTTC. It is translated as CASSYSTRLPPPGGNYGYTF.